Following are 32 T cell receptor beta chains from one sample sequenced in a study of blood T cell repertoires in COVID-19. Produced via immunoSEQ multiplex PCR; TCRdb's table is partial and in-frame only. The sample has some 240,000 clones; approximately 80% are singletons. The sequenced material came from peripheral blood. All receptors come from a woman of 80 years or more with COVID-19, enrolled during active disease.

The rearrangement links TRBV30 to TRBJ1-2; TRBD1 agrees at 8 bases. CDR1 is GTSNPN and CDR2 is SVGIG in the germline V gene (reference sequence). This CDR3 region has 12 residues. V shed 7 bases and J 4 bases; nucleotides not matched to a gene: 5. This chain's CDR3 is CASSGQGYGYTF. DNA of the CDR3: TGTGCCTCCTCAGGACAGGGCTATGGCTACACCTTC.

The V call is TRBV5-1, the J call TRBJ2-7, with 9 bases lining up with TRBD2. The V segment lost 3 bases and the J segment 6 bases; nucleotides outside the gene matches: 4. This CDR3 has 13 amino acids. CDR1 is SGHRS and CDR2 is YFSETQ in the germline V gene. DNA for the CDR3: TGCGCCAGCAGCTCGCGGGGGGGCCTCGAGCAGTACTTC. The encoded protein is CASSSRGGLEQYF.

This clone was observed a few times. This sequence joins TRBV10-3 and TRBJ1-3; 10 positions agree with TRBD1. Per germline, CDR1 ENHRY and CDR2 SYGVKD. The CDR3 covers 15 residues. Trimming removed 11 bases from V and 0 bases from J; junction bases left unmatched: 7. The CDR3 DNA is TGTGCCGTAGGGACAGGGGAACTCTCTGGAAACACCATATATTTT. Protein sequence: CAVGTGELSGNTIYF.

This chain uses TRBV6-2 or TRBV6-3 with TRBJ2-1; the match to TRBD1 covers 10 bases. Germline V gene lookup returns CDR1 MNHEY and CDR2 SVGEGT. The CDR3 covers 16 residues. Germline trimming cut 5 bases from V and 5 bases from J; bases unmatched to any gene: 9. The CDR3 protein is CASSLPRDRGHNEQFF. The CDR3 DNA reads as TGTGCCAGCAGTCTACCCCGGGACAGGGGCCACAATGAGCAGTTCTTC.

This chain uses TRBV3-1 (or the pseudogene TRBV3-2) with TRBJ2-7, with 14 nucleotides matching TRBD2. Germline values: CDR1 LGHDT, CDR2 YNNKEL (reference sequence). The CDR3 extends over 16 amino acids. After removal of 4 bases from V and 0 bases from J, the junction contained 2 bases not matched to a gene. Here the CDR3 DNA reads TGTGCCAGCAGCCGTGGACTAGCGGGGGGCTCCTACGAGCAGTACTTC. Its translation is CASSRGLAGGSYEQYF.

This sequence joins TRBV7-3 and TRBJ2-1; 14 nucleotides line up with TRBD2. V shed 4 bases and J 10 bases; nucleotides not matched to a gene: 15. This CDR3 spans 18 amino acids. From germline, CDR1 is SGHTA and CDR2 FQGTGA. CDR3 sequence (DNA): TGTGCCAGCAGCTCCCCCGGGACTAGCGGGAGTCTAAACGGCGAGCAGTTCTTC. Translating gives CASSSPGTSGSLNGEQFF.

The chain carries TRBV7-9 and TRBJ2-1; tentatively, D is TRBD2 (5 bases). V lost 7 bases, J lost 3 bases, and 16 bases lay in between. The germline V gene encodes CDR1 SEHNR and CDR2 FQNEAQ (reference sequence). The CDR3 covers 15 residues. CDR3 nucleotide sequence: TGTGCCAGCATCCGAACCGGACTCAACTACAATGAGCAGTTCTTC. Translating it yields CASIRTGLNYNEQFF.

The chain couples TRBV6-5 to TRBJ2-5; 8 nucleotides agree with TRBD2. The CDR3 spans 14 residues. Germline V gene data show CDR1 as MNHEY and CDR2 as SVGAGI. Unmatched junction bases numbered 1, after V lost 1 base and J lost 3 bases. The CDR3 spells CASSYLAGKETQYF. The DNA of the CDR3 is TGTGCCAGCAGTTACTTAGCGGGGAAAGAGACCCAGTACTTC.

V gene TRBV6-5 combines with J gene TRBJ2-7, with a tentative D call TRBD2 (6 bases). The V end lost 0 bases, the J end lost 1 base, and 10 bases lay between the germline ends. The CDR3 has 15 residues. CDR1 is MNHEY, CDR2 SVGAGI, per germline. Here the CDR3 DNA reads TGTGCCAGCAGTTACTCGTTCGCGGGATCCTACGAGCAGTACTTC. It is translated as CASSYSFAGSYEQYF.

The chain links TRBV5-1 to TRBJ1-3; 8 nucleotides line up with TRBD1. The V segment lost 4 bases and the J segment 2 bases; nucleotides outside the gene matches: 11. From germline, CDR1 is SGHRS and CDR2 YFSETQ. The CDR3 extends over 17 amino acids. CDR3 amino acids: CASSPGQGIGTGNTIYF. CDR3 coding DNA: TGCGCCAGCAGCCCTGGACAGGGTATTGGGACTGGAAACACCATATATTTT.

The chain uses TRBV27 and TRBJ1-4; 7 nucleotides agree with TRBD1. The ends lost 8 bases at V and 8 bases at J; junction bases unmatched: 11. Germline loops: CDR1 MNHEY, CDR2 SMNVEV (reference sequence). This CDR3 is 14 amino acids long. CDR3 DNA: TGTGCCAGCGGGAGCCGACAGGGTAGGGAAAAACTGTTTTTT. Translation gives CASGSRQGREKLFF.

The chain is built from TRBV28 and TRBJ2-7; a weak D match, TRBD1 (6 bases). The germline V gene encodes CDR1 MDHEN and CDR2 SYDVKM. The V end lost 9 bases, the J end lost 3 bases, and 18 bases lay between the germline ends. CDR3 size: 14 residues. CDR3 sequence (DNA): TGTGCCAGGATCCTGACTCAGGACAGCTACGAGCAGTACTTC. This codes for CARILTQDSYEQYF.

V and J are TRBV7-3 and TRBJ2-3; D may be TRBD1 (5 bases). The CDR3 totals 12 residues. CDR1 and CDR2 from the germline V gene are SGHTA and FQGTGA. V dropped 6 bases and J dropped 2 bases, with 6 bases sitting between them. The CDR3 spells CASSGATDTQYF. The CDR3 bases are TGTGCCAGCAGTGGGGCCACAGATACGCAGTATTTT. Based on the CDR3 plus reference TRBV7-3 and TRBJ2-3, the full variable domain is GAGVSQTPSNKVTEKGKYVELRCDPISGHTALYWYRQSLGQGPEFLIYFQGTGAADDSGLPNDRFFAVRPEGSVSTLKIQRTERGDSAVYLCASSGATDTQYFGPGTRLTVL.

V gene TRBV30 combines with J gene TRBJ1-1; 8 bases match TRBD1. Germline V gene data show CDR1 as GTSNPN and CDR2 as SVGIG (reference sequence). The CDR3 runs 14 residues. The V gene end was trimmed by 5 bases and the J gene end by 5 bases; junction bases not matched to a gene: 10. DNA for the CDR3: TGTGCCTGGGCACTACAGGGGGGGAATACTGAAGCTTTCTTT. Its protein product is CAWALQGGNTEAFF.

The gene calls are TRBV27 and TRBJ2-7; D may be TRBD1 (7 bases). The CDR3 totals 16 residues. Trimming pared 8 bases from V and 2 bases from J, leaving 22 bases between. CDR1 and CDR2 from the germline V gene are MNHEY and SMNVEV (reference sequence). CDR3 in amino acids: CASSRAGGTAAYEQYF. Written as DNA, the CDR3 is TGTGCCAGCTCGCGGGCGGGCGGGACAGCAGCCTACGAGCAGTACTTC.

The chain is built from TRBV2 and TRBJ1-2; 7 positions agree with TRBD1. Trimming took 6 bases from V and 2 from J; bases not matched to a gene: 6. The CDR3 has 14 residues. The germline V gene encodes CDR1 SNHLY and CDR2 FYNNEI. The CDR3 protein is CASSLTGANYGYTF. CDR3 bases: TGTGCCAGCAGCCTAACAGGGGCAAACTATGGCTACACCTTC.

V gene TRBV7-3 combines with J gene TRBJ2-6; D is uncertain. Per germline, CDR1 SGHTA and CDR2 FQGTGA. The CDR3 extends over 15 amino acids. The germline V and J ends were trimmed by 3 bases and 1 base, with 7 bases remaining between them. In nucleotides, the CDR3 is TGTGCCAGCAGCTTCGAGGCTTCTGGGGCCAACGTCCTGACTTTC. It translates to CASSFEASGANVLTF.

This clone has only a few counts. The chain links TRBV2 to TRBJ1-2; 8 nucleotides match TRBD1. The ends lost 1 base at V and 5 bases at J; junction bases unmatched: 0. CDR3 length equals 13 residues. In germline, CDR1 is SNHLY, CDR2 FYNNEI. The CDR3 region has the DNA TGTGCCAGCAGTGAAGGGACAGGGTATGGCTACACCTTC. Its protein is CASSEGTGYGYTF.

The rearrangement uses TRBV7-2 and TRBJ2-2; 8 positions agree with TRBD2. Trimming at V came to 5 bases and at J to 7 bases, leaving 12 bases not matched to a gene. Germline-derived CDR1 and CDR2 are SGHTA and FQGNSA. This CDR3 region has 16 residues. The CDR3, as DNA: TGTGCCAGCAGCCCCGGGGGGGGACGGCGGTACGGGGAGCTGTTTTTT. As protein: CASSPGGGRRYGELFF. Variable domain in full (rest from reference TRBV7-2 and TRBJ2-2): GAGVSQSPSNKVTEKGKDVELRCDPISGHTALYWYRQSLGQGLEFLIYFQGNSAPDKSGLPSDRFSAERTGGSVSTLTIQRTQQEDSAVYLCASSPGGGRRYGELFFGEGSRLTVL.

This clone occurred once. The chain joins TRBV4-3 to TRBJ1-2, with 7 bases matching TRBD1. Per germline, CDR1 LGHNA and CDR2 YSLEER. V lost 2 bases, J lost 2 bases, and 2 bases stayed unmatched. The CDR3 runs 14 residues. The CDR3, as DNA: TGCGCCAGCAGCCAACGGGGACAGAACTATGGCTACACCTTC. Its translation: CASSQRGQNYGYTF.

The chain links TRBV20-1 to TRBJ1-1; D gene unclear. CDR1 DFQATT and CDR2 SNEGSKA come from the germline V gene (reference sequence). V was pared by 3 bases and J by 7 bases, with 9 bases between. The CDR3 runs to 11 residues. The CDR3 loop is CSASSVFEAFF. As DNA, the CDR3 is TGCAGTGCTAGTTCAGTGTTTGAAGCTTTCTTT.

The chain has TRBV30 and TRBJ1-3; 7 bases are a match to TRBD1. The CDR3 is 14 residues long. Germline CDR1 is GTSNPN and CDR2 is SVGIG (reference sequence). J gave up 2 bases and V 2 bases, and 3 bases lay outside the gene matches. The CDR3 sequence: CAWSRTGTGNTIYF. DNA for the CDR3: TGTGCCTGGAGTCGGACAGGAACTGGAAACACCATATATTTT.

This chain connects TRBV30 to TRBJ2-7, with unresolved D. V lost 3 bases, J lost 4 bases, and 10 bases lay in between. This CDR3 is 12 amino acids long. Germline V gives CDR1 GTSNPN, CDR2 SVGIG (reference sequence). In DNA form, the CDR3 reads TGTGCCTGGAGCTACATGAGGTACGAGCAGTACTTC. Translation: CAWSYMRYEQYF.

This chain uses TRBV21-1 with TRBJ1-1; the table assigns TRBD1, which was not confirmed against the DNA. TRBV21-1 is a documented pseudogene. CDR3 length: 12 amino acids. The CDR3 DNA reads as TGTGCCAGCTCTAGCAGGGGGACTGAAGCTTTCTTT. Translation: CASSSRGTEAFF.

The V call is TRBV6-6, the J call TRBJ1-4; D remains ambiguous. Trimming removed 6 bases from V and 5 bases from J, with 13 bases in between. Germline loops: CDR1 MNHNY, CDR2 SVGAGI (reference sequence). This CDR3 is built from 14 residues. CDR3 protein: CASSLARQNEKLFF. CDR3 bases: TGTGCCAGCAGCCTTGCCAGGCAGAATGAAAAACTGTTTTTT.

This rearrangement joins TRBV3-1 (or the pseudogene TRBV3-2) to TRBJ2-1; 8 bases agree with TRBD2. This CDR3 has 15 residues. The trim removed 1 base at V and 4 bases at J, leaving 3 bases unmatched. Germline CDR1 is LGHDT and CDR2 is YNNKEL (reference sequence). Here the CDR3 reads CASSQGGRNYNEQFF. The CDR3 bases are TGTGCCAGCAGCCAAGGCGGGAGGAATTACAATGAGCAGTTCTTC.

This clone was found once. The gene calls are TRBV7-8 and TRBJ1-2, with TRBD1 identical over 8 bases. The germline V gene encodes CDR1 SGHVS and CDR2 FQNEAQ. The CDR3 covers 15 residues. The J segment lost 4 bases and the V segment lost 2 bases, leaving 6 bases of the junction unmatched. The CDR3 DNA is TGTGCCAGCAGCTTAAGGGACAGGCCGAGCTATGGCTACACCTTC. It is translated as CASSLRDRPSYGYTF.

This chain uses TRBV5-5 with TRBJ1-2; D call uncertain. Germline CDR1 and CDR2: SGHKS and YYEKEE (reference sequence). CDR3 size: 15 residues. Trimming pared 0 bases from V and 4 bases from J, leaving 13 bases between. The CDR3 nucleotides read TGTGCCAGCAGCTTGGGTCGGGGTAATGCCTATGGCTACACCTTC. Translated: CASSLGRGNAYGYTF.

The CDR3 sequence: CAWSPRTDYGYTF. The CDR3, as DNA: TGTGCCTGGAGCCCTAGGACAGACTATGGCTACACCTTC. V gene TRBV30 combines with J gene TRBJ1-2; tentatively, D is TRBD1 (6 bases). V was cut by 3 bases and J by 3 bases, with 11 bases left in between. Germline V gives CDR1 GTSNPN, CDR2 SVGIG (reference sequence). The CDR3 runs 13 residues. Full variable domain (missing parts from reference TRBV30 and TRBJ1-2): SQTIHQWPATLVQPVGSPLSLECTVEGTSNPNLYWYRQAAGRGLQLLFYSVGIGQISSEVPQNLSASRPQDRQFILSSKKLLLSDSGFYLCAWSPRTDYGYTFGSGTRLTVV.

This clone has more than one count but fewer than ten. The V call is TRBV20-1, the J call TRBJ1-1, with unresolved D. This CDR3 contains 11 residues. Germline V gene lookup returns CDR1 DFQATT and CDR2 SNEGSKA (reference sequence). V dropped 3 bases and J dropped 7 bases, with 9 bases sitting between them. The CDR3 sequence: CSASPQREAFF. The DNA for the CDR3 is TGCAGTGCTAGCCCTCAGCGTGAAGCTTTCTTT.

The V and J genes are TRBV6-2 or TRBV6-3 and TRBJ1-2, with D perhaps TRBD1 (6 bases). The CDR3 has 16 residues. Per the germline V gene, CDR1 is MNHEY and CDR2 is SVGEGT. Trimming left V 3 bases short and J 6 bases short, with 20 bases between. CDR3 nucleotide sequence: TGTGCCAGCAGTTATGACAGGAGCCGAATACTAAATGGCTACACCTTC. It codes for CASSYDRSRILNGYTF.

The chain combines TRBV18 with TRBJ2-3; TRBD2 agrees at 10 bases. In germline, CDR1 is KGHSH, CDR2 LQKENI. Trimming took 3 bases from V and 0 from J; bases not matched to a gene: 3. The CDR3 loop spans 16 amino acids. The CDR3 DNA sequence: TGTGCCAGCTCACCGATAGCGGGAGGTAGCACAGATACGCAGTATTTT. The encoded protein is CASSPIAGGSTDTQYF.